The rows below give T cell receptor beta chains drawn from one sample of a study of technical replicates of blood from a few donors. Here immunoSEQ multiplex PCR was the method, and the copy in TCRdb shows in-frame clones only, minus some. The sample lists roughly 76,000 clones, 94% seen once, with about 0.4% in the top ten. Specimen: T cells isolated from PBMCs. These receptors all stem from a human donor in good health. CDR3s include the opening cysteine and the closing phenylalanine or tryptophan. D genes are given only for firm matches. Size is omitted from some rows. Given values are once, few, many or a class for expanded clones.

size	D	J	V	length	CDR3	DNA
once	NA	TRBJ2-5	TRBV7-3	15	CASSLTGLSKETQYF	TGTGCCAGCAGCTTAACGGGCCTTTCTAAAGAGACCCAGTACTTC
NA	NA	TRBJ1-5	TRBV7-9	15	CASSLDGDAIQPQHF	TGTGCCAGCAGCTTAGACGGGGATGCGATTCAGCCCCAGCATTTT
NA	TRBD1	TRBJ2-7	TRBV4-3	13	CASSRDRGHEQYF	TGCGCCAGCAGCCGGGACAGGGGCCACGAGCAGTACTTC
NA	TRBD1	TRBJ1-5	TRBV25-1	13	CASRQGADQPQHF	TGTGCCAGCAGACAGGGGGCAGATCAGCCCCAGCATTTT
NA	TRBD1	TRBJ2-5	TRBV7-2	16	CASSLRRDSYQETQYF	TGTGCCAGCAGCTTAAGAAGGGACAGCTACCAAGAGACCCAGTACTTC
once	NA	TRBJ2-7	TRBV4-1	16	CASSQGNSGGPDEQYF	TGCGCCAGCAGCCAAGGAAATTCAGGAGGTCCAGACGAGCAGTACTTC
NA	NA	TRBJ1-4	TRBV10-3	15	CAINERQADSEKLFF	TGTGCCATCAATGAGAGACAGGCTGACAGTGAAAAACTGTTTTTT
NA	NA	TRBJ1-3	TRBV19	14	CASSIGGYGNTIYF	TGTGCCAGTAGTATAGGCGGTTATGGAAACACCATATATTTT
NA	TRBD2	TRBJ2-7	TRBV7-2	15	CASSWTSGREYEQYF	TGTGCCAGCAGCTGGACTAGCGGGAGGGAATACGAGCAGTACTTC
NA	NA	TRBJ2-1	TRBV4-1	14	CASSQAQEINEQFF	TGCGCCAGCAGCCAAGCACAGGAAATAAATGAGCAGTTCTTC
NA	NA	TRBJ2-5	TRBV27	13	CAAAGTREETQYF	TGTGCCGCGGCCGGGACACGGGAAGAGACCCAGTACTTC
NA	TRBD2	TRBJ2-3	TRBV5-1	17	CASSFRYTSGRTDTQYF	TGCGCCAGCAGCTTCCGATATACTAGCGGGAGGACAGATACGCAGTATTTT
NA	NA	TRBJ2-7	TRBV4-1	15	CASSQDASPSYEQYF	TGCGCCAGCAGCCAAGATGCTAGTCCCTCCTACGAGCAGTACTTC
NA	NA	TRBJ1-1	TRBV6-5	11	CASSYGQGAFF	TGTGCCAGCAGTTACGGGCAGGGGGCTTTCTTT
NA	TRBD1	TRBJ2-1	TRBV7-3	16	CASSAPGQGAYNEQFF	TGTGCCAGCAGCGCCCCGGGACAGGGGGCCTACAATGAGCAGTTCTTC
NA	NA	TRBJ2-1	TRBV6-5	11	CASNRGNEQFF	TGTGCCAGCAACCGAGGGAATGAGCAGTTCTTC